Below are 24 T cell receptor beta chains sequenced from a single sample in a study of vaccination and CD4 T cells after COVID-19. Sequence data for DNA of cultured CD4+ T cells were generated by the Oncomine TCR Beta short-read assay. A single record per CDR3 protein comes from TCRdb applying MiXCR to the PCR reads. This table holds 19,000 or so distinct CDR3 sequences, 35% to 55% found once. These receptors' antigens are unknown. Treatment in this sample: roughly ten-day PBMC culture with coronavirus spike peptide pools or control peptides (ViraFEST assay). Sequenced here: CD4+ T cells from blood, cultured in vitro, sampled after SARS-CoV-2 vaccination. These receptors were obtained from a human donor who had recovered from COVID-19.

This clonotype has a handful of counts. The V gene is TRBV20-1, the J gene TRBJ1-2; possible D gene TRBD1, 6 bases. Trimming took 6 bases from V and 2 from J, leaving 19 bases between them. CDR3 length equals 15 residues. Germline loops: CDR1 DFQATT, CDR2 SNEGSKA (reference sequence). As DNA, the CDR3 is TGCAGTGCCCTAAGATGGGGGCAGGGCAACTATGGCTACACCTTC. It codes for CSALRWGQGNYGYTF.

This clonotype was observed a few times. The chain employs TRBV28 and TRBJ1-1; D is unresolved. The CDR3 length is 14 residues. Per germline, CDR1 MDHEN and CDR2 SYDVKM. The V end was cut by 2 bases, the J end by 4 bases, with 11 bases between. As DNA, the CDR3 is TGTGCCAGCAGTTTACCGGGAAAGGGCACTGAAGCTTTCTTT. This sequence encodes CASSLPGKGTEAFF.

This clonotype was detected a few times. The chain has TRBV7-2 and TRBJ1-5, with a possible D match to TRBD1 (5 bases). The CDR3 loop spans 14 amino acids. V was cut by 5 bases and J by 0 bases, with 8 bases left in between. Germline assignment: CDR1 SGHTA and CDR2 FQGNSA. The CDR3: CASSPQGSNQPQHF. CDR3 in DNA: TGTGCCAGCAGCCCCCAGGGTAGCAATCAGCCCCAGCATTTT.

The chain employs TRBV12-3 or TRBV12-4 and TRBJ1-6, with D tentatively TRBD1 (6 bases). The CDR3 loop spans 14 amino acids. Trimming removed 3 bases from V and 7 bases from J, with 10 bases in between. The CDR3 region is CASSFRQGNSPLHF. The CDR3 DNA follows: TGTGCCAGCAGTTTTCGCCAGGGGAATTCACCCCTCCACTTT.

This chain links TRBV7-9 with TRBJ2-7; a weak D match, TRBD1 (6 bases). The CDR3 consists of 15 residues. V lost 5 bases, J lost 7 bases, and 21 bases lay in between. CDR1 and CDR2 from the germline V gene are SEHNR and FQNEAQ (reference sequence). CDR3 residues: CASSPSAQERGEQYF. CDR3 nucleotide sequence: TGTGCCAGCAGCCCCAGTGCCCAGGAGAGGGGGGAGCAGTACTTC. Full variable domain (missing parts from reference TRBV7-9 and TRBJ2-7): DTGVSQNPRHKITKRGQNVTFRCDPISEHNRLYWYRQTLGQGPEFLTYFQNEAQLEKSRLLSDRFSAERPKGSFSTLEIQRTEQGDSAMYLCASSPSAQERGEQYFGPGTRLTVT.

This chain connects TRBV7-9 to TRBJ1-3, with 10 bases matching TRBD1. V gave up 0 bases and J gave up 4 bases; unmatched junction bases: 3. Germline V CDR1 and CDR2: SEHNR, FQNEAQ (reference sequence). The CDR3 length is 16 residues. CDR3 coding DNA: TGTGCCAGCAGCTTAGCGGACAGGGGGTACGGAAACACCATATATTTT. Protein sequence: CASSLADRGYGNTIYF.

The rearrangement joins TRBV7-2 to TRBJ1-2, with D perhaps TRBD1 (6 bases). Germline V gene lookup returns CDR1 SGHTA and CDR2 FQGNSA. With 7 bases removed from V and 5 bases from J, the gap between germline ends came to 11 bases. The CDR3 contains 12 residues. CDR3: CASTKDSYGYTF. In DNA, the CDR3 is TGTGCCAGCACCAAGGACAGTTATGGCTACACCTTC.

The chain carries TRBV6-2 or TRBV6-3 and TRBJ2-3; tentatively, D is TRBD1 (5 bases). Trimming left V 2 bases short and J 5 bases short, with 14 bases between. CDR1 and CDR2 (germline): MNHEY, SVGEGT. The CDR3 is made up of 15 amino acids. The CDR3 DNA sequence: TGTGCCAGCAGTTACCTGGGCAGGGATGGAGATACGCAGTATTTT. Translated, it gives CASSYLGRDGDTQYF.

V is TRBV7-2 and J is TRBJ1-5; no firm D call. This CDR3 is built from 14 residues. CDR1 and CDR2 (germline): SGHTA, FQGNSA. V shed 4 bases and J shed 7 bases, with 14 bases lying between them. The CDR3 protein is CASSYVGRGQPQHF. DNA for the CDR3: TGTGCCAGCAGCTACGTCGGACGGGGACAGCCCCAGCATTTT. Using reference TRBV7-2 and TRBJ1-5 for the parts outside the CDR3, the full variable domain is GAGVSQSPSNKVTEKGKDVELRCDPISGHTALYWYRQSLGQGLEFLIYFQGNSAPDKSGLPSDRFSAERTGGSVSTLTIQRTQQEDSAVYLCASSYVGRGQPQHFGDGTRLSIL.

V is TRBV20-1 and J is TRBJ2-7; D might be TRBD1 (6 bases). Germline CDR1 reads DFQATT; CDR2 reads SNEGSKA (reference sequence). V was trimmed by 0 bases and J by 6 bases, leaving 15 bases between them. This CDR3 contains 14 residues. The CDR3 reads CSARDMTGHREQYF. The CDR3 bases are TGCAGTGCTAGAGATATGACAGGTCATCGCGAGCAGTACTTC.

The V call is TRBV6-1, the J call TRBJ1-1; D perhaps matches TRBD1 (6 bases). Per the germline V gene, CDR1 is MNHNS and CDR2 is SASEGT. Trimming removed 3 bases from V and 0 bases from J, with 11 bases in between. This CDR3 has 15 residues. Written as DNA, the CDR3 is TGTGCCAGCAGTGAGGCTTGGACAGTGAACACTGAAGCTTTCTTT. This codes for CASSEAWTVNTEAFF.

This chain's CDR3 is CATSVNRETQYF. CDR3 nucleotide sequence: TGTGCCACCAGTGTCAACAGGGAGACCCAGTACTTC. The V gene is TRBV24-1, the J gene TRBJ2-5; D may be TRBD1 (5 bases). This CDR3 has 12 residues. Germline-derived CDR1 and CDR2 are KGHDR and SFDVKD. The ends were cut back, 5 bases at V and 5 bases at J, with 8 bases in the middle.

This clonotype was observed a handful of times. The chain recombines TRBV2 with TRBJ1-5, with D maybe TRBD1 (5 bases). This CDR3 has 14 amino acids. In germline, CDR1 is SNHLY, CDR2 FYNNEI. Trimming shortened V by 1 base and J by 2 bases, and 6 bases separated the two germline ends. This chain's CDR3 is CASSEVRGNQPQHF. In DNA form, the CDR3 reads TGTGCCAGCAGTGAAGTCAGGGGCAATCAGCCCCAGCATTTT.

This rearrangement joins TRBV11-3 to TRBJ2-7; D gene ambiguous. The V end lost 1 base, the J end lost 4 bases, and 14 bases lay between the germline ends. CDR1 SGHNT and CDR2 YENEEA come from the germline V gene. CDR3 length: 15 amino acids. DNA of the CDR3: TGTGCCAGCAGCTTAGGCCCCCCCGAGGTGTACGAGCAGTACTTC. Translated: CASSLGPPEVYEQYF. Full variable domain (rest looked up from reference TRBV11-3 and TRBJ2-7): EAGVVQSPRYKIIEKKQPVAFWCNPISGHNTLYWYLQNLGQGPELLIRYENEEAVDDSQLPKDRFSAERLKGVDSTLKIQPAELGDSAVYLCASSLGPPEVYEQYFGPGTRLTVT.

This clonotype was detected a few times. This sequence joins TRBV2 and TRBJ1-6, with TRBD1 identical over 9 bases. This CDR3 contains 15 residues. V trimming: 3 bases; J trimming: 9 bases; junction bases outside the gene matches: 6. Germline CDR1 is SNHLY and CDR2 is FYNNEI. Here the CDR3 DNA reads TGTGCCAGCAGTGACCATACAGGGGGCAGTTCACCCCTCCACTTT. This sequence encodes CASSDHTGGSSPLHF.

The chain uses TRBV2 and TRBJ1-2; 7 nucleotides match TRBD1. CDR3 length equals 15 residues. Germline CDR1 SNHLY, CDR2 FYNNEI. Trimming at V came to 7 bases and at J to 7 bases, leaving 15 bases not matched to a gene. This CDR3 is CASKETGVFLSGYTF. In DNA form, the CDR3 reads TGTGCCAGCAAGGAAACAGGGGTGTTCTTAAGTGGCTACACCTTC.

Only a few counts were recorded for this clonotype. This chain connects TRBV20-1 to TRBJ2-2; D is uncertain. Germline-derived CDR1 and CDR2 are DFQATT and SNEGSKA (reference sequence). V was pared by 2 bases and J by 1 base, with 5 bases between. This CDR3 has 13 residues. The CDR3 sequence: CSARPGNTGELFF. The DNA for the CDR3 is TGCAGTGCTAGACCAGGGAACACCGGGGAGCTGTTTTTT.

This clonotype has more than one count but fewer than ten. This chain joins TRBV27 and TRBJ2-3, with D maybe TRBD1 (6 bases). Germline-derived CDR1 and CDR2 are MNHEY and SMNVEV (reference sequence). The CDR3 runs 20 residues. With 6 bases removed from V and 0 bases from J, the gap between germline ends came to 28 bases. The CDR3 is CASRIRSNTQGSTSTDTQYF. The CDR3 bases are TGTGCCAGCAGAATACGATCGAATACGCAGGGGAGTACTAGCACAGATACGCAGTATTTT.

The V gene is TRBV19, the J gene TRBJ1-5; 10 bases are shared with TRBD1. V shed 5 bases, J shed 7 bases, and the junction held 5 bases outside the gene matches. Germline V gives CDR1 LNHDA, CDR2 SQIVND (reference sequence). This CDR3 has 14 amino acids. CDR3 coding DNA: TGTGCCAGTAGTTCAGAGACAGGGGGCCAGCCCCAGCATTTT. Translating it yields CASSSETGGQPQHF.

The table lists this clonotype with a few counts. The chain has TRBV6-1 and TRBJ1-5; D is unclear. V was shortened by 3 bases and J by 4 bases, with 7 bases between the two germline ends. Germline V gene sequence: CDR1 MNHNS, CDR2 SASEGT. The CDR3 covers 13 residues. The CDR3 loop is CASSDSRNQPQHF. The CDR3 region has the DNA TGTGCCAGCAGTGACAGCCGAAATCAGCCCCAGCATTTT.

This clonotype was counted a single time. The V gene is TRBV18, the J gene TRBJ1-5; D is ambiguous. The CDR3 loop spans 13 amino acids. Germline CDR1 and CDR2: KGHSH and LQKENI. Trimming cost V 2 bases and J 5 bases, with 7 bases left between them. The CDR3 DNA reads as TGTGCCAGCTCACCAGAGTACGATCAGCCCCAGCATTTT. It yields the protein CASSPEYDQPQHF.

V usage is TRBV15 and J usage is TRBJ1-2; D is ambiguous. Trimming took off 4 bases at V and 0 bases at J, with 12 bases between the two ends. This CDR3 has 15 amino acids. Germline V gives CDR1 LNHNV, CDR2 YYDKDF (reference sequence). This CDR3 is CATSTWGTPNYGYTF. In DNA form, the CDR3 reads TGTGCCACCAGCACCTGGGGAACTCCTAACTATGGCTACACCTTC.

The chain links TRBV25-1 to TRBJ1-3; D possibly corresponds to TRBD1 (5 bases). V lost 7 bases to trimming and J lost 1 base, with 8 bases between them. CDR1 MGHDK and CDR2 SYGVNS come from the germline V gene. The CDR3 contains 13 residues. The CDR3, as DNA: TGTGCCAGCAACCCAGGGTCTGGAAACACCATATATTTT. Amino acid sequence: CASNPGSGNTIYF.

V is TRBV2 and J is TRBJ2-5; D is undetermined. The CDR3 runs to 14 residues. Germline V gene lookup returns CDR1 SNHLY and CDR2 FYNNEI. Trimming took 5 bases from V and 0 from J, leaving 10 bases between them. The CDR3 DNA sequence: TGTGCCAGCAGTATCTTGGCCTACCAAGAGACCCAGTACTTC. Protein: CASSILAYQETQYF.